This T cell receptor (beta chain) was sequenced during a study of blood T cell repertoires in COVID-19. Study-wide context: Acute-phase and convalescent COVID-19 samples originated in the United States, Italy and Spain. Sources were T cells, B-cell-depleted T cells, or PBMCs; the material itself was cDNA or gDNA.

Participants were placed into cohorts based on the clinical history they reported. In the authors' methods: The assay estimated nucleated cells by amplifying reference gene primers. Profiled with immunoSEQ multiplex PCR; TCRdb holds only in-frame clones, not every one. V and J calls and clone size are as listed in that table; D and trimming were resolved from the DNA. The sample includes over 250,000 clones, around 87% of them seen just once. The CDR3 runs 18 residues. Germline V gene sequence: CDR1 LNHDA, CDR2 SQIVND (reference sequence). V dropped 5 bases and J dropped 8 bases, with 28 bases sitting between them.

Sequencing was done on a sample of PBMCs or T cells enriched from blood (not recorded which). The rearrangement uses TRBV19 and TRBJ2-1; maybe TRBD2 (7 bases). The receptor was isolated from a woman in her twenties or thirties who had recovered from COVID-19. The CDR3 loop is CASSAFGLRAGEGDEQFF. The CDR3 DNA is TGTGCCAGTAGTGCCTTCGGGTTGAGGGCAGGGGAGGGGGATGAGCAGTTCTTC.